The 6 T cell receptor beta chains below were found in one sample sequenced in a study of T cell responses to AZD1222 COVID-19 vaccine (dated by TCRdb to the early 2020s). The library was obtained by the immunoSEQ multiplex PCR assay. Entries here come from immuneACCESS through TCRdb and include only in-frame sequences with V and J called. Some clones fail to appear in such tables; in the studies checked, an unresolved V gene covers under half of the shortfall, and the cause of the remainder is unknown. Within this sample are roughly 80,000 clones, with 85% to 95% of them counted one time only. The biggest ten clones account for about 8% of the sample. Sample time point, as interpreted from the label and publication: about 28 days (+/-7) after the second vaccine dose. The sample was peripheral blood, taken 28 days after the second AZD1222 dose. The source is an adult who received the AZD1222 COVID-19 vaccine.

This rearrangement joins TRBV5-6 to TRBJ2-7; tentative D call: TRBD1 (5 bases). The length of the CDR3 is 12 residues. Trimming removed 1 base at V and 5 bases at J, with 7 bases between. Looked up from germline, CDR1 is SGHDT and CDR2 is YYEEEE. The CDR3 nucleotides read TGTGCCAGCAGCTTGTGGGGCAACGAGCAGTACTTC. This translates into CASSLWGNEQYF.

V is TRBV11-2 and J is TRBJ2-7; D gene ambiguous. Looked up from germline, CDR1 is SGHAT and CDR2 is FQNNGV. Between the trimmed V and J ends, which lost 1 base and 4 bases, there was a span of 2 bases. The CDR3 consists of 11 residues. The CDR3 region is CASSLAYEQYF. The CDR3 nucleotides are TGTGCCAGCAGCTTAGCGTACGAGCAGTACTTC.

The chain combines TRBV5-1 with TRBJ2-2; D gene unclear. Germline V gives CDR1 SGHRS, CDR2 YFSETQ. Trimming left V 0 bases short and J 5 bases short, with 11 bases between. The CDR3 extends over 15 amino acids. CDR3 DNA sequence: TGCGCCAGCAGCTTGGCCCTTGCCGGGACCGGGGAGCTGTTTTTT. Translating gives CASSLALAGTGELFF.

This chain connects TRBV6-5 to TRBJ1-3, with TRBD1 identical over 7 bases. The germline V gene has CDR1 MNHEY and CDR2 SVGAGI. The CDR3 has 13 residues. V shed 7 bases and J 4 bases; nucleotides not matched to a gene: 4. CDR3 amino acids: CASIRGPGNTIYF. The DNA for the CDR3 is TGTGCCAGCATTAGGGGGCCGGGAAACACCATATATTTT.

The CDR3, as DNA: TGTGCCTGGAGTGCCCTGACAGAGGCGCAGTATTTT. It codes for CAWSALTEAQYF. This sequence joins TRBV30 and TRBJ2-3; maybe TRBD1 (5 bases). With 1 base removed from V and 10 bases from J, the gap between germline ends came to 12 bases. Germline V CDR1 and CDR2: GTSNPN, SVGIG (reference sequence). This CDR3 region has 12 residues.

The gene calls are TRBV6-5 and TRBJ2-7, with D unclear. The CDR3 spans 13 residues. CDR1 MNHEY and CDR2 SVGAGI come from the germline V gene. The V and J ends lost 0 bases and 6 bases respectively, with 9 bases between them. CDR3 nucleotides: TGTGCCAGCAGTTACTCCGGCAGAGGCGAGCAGTACTTC. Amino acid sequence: CASSYSGRGEQYF.